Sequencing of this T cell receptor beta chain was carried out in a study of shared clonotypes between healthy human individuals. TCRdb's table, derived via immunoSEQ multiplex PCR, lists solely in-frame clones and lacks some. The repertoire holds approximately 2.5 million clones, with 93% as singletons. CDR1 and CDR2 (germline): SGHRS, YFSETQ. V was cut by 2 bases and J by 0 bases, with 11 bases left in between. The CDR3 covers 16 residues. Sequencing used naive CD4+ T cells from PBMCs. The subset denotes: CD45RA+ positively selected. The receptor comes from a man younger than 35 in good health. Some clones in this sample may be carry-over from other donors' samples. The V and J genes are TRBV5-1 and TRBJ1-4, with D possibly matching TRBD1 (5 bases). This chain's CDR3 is CASSFDGASTNEKLFF. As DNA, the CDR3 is TGCGCCAGCAGCTTTGATGGGGCGTCAACTAATGAAAAACTGTTTTTT.